Sequencing of this T cell receptor (beta chain) was carried out in a study of identical twins. CDR3 size: 12 residues. The V and J ends lost 8 bases and 3 bases respectively, with 11 bases between them. Looked up from germline, CDR1 is SEHNR and CDR2 is FQNEAQ (reference sequence). This clonotype has more than one count but fewer than ten. Antigen specificity is unknown. Study-wide results and caveats: Researchers reported excess low generation probability among twin-shared out-of-frame alpha sequences. Models predicted less out-of-frame TCR alpha sharing in monozygotic twins than was found. Abundant cord blood beta clonotypes carried fewer insertions; memory repertoires showed none.

Unique molecular identifiers were in the cDNA, with template-switch universal primer binding. TCRdb re-called the 5' RACE reads through MiXCR, storing one row per CDR3 protein. The sample shows approximately 470,000 distinct CDR3 sequences, 12% to 15% of them seen only once. The data were also submitted as part of a second study, on yellow fever vaccine responses in identical twins.

The chain is built from TRBV7-9 and TRBJ2-7; D might be TRBD2 (5 bases). The TCR was taken from a woman aged 18-35 years in good health. The source material was CD4+ T cells sorted from blood. The CDR3 protein is CASWELRYEQYF. DNA of the CDR3: TGTGCCAGCTGGGAGCTACGCTACGAGCAGTACTTC.